These 22 T cell receptor beta chains share one sample of origin, sequenced in a study of blood T cell repertoires in COVID-19. The data were produced by immunoSEQ multiplex PCR, yet TCRdb's version contains in-frame clones alone and is incomplete. The data contain about 180,000 clones, around 80% of them singletons. Material for sequencing was peripheral blood. All receptors come from a man in his sixties or seventies with active or convalescent COVID-19.

The table lists this clone with a count of one. The chain is built from TRBV6-2 or TRBV6-3 and TRBJ2-2; D may be TRBD1 (6 bases). The CDR3 sequence is 15 residues long. Germline V gene lookup returns CDR1 MNHEY and CDR2 SVGEGT. V lost 2 bases and J 4 bases, leaving 11 bases between the germline ends. CDR3 protein: CASSYAAGATGELFF. The CDR3 DNA follows: TGTGCCAGCAGTTACGCGGCAGGGGCCACCGGGGAGCTGTTTTTT.

This clone was observed a few times. The V gene is TRBV6-5, the J gene TRBJ1-4, with 7 nucleotides matching TRBD1. V lost 6 bases, J lost 2 bases, and 3 bases stayed unmatched. CDR1 is MNHEY, CDR2 SVGAGI, per germline. The CDR3 extends over 14 amino acids. The CDR3 loop reads CASRPTGTNEKLFF. CDR3 bases: TGTGCCAGCAGGCCGACAGGGACTAATGAAAAACTGTTTTTT.

V gene TRBV2 combines with J gene TRBJ1-5; D may be TRBD1 (5 bases). The V gene's germline CDR1 is SNHLY and CDR2 FYNNEI. This CDR3 has 14 amino acids. V was pared by 6 bases and J by 9 bases, with 18 bases between. In DNA, the CDR3 is TGTGCCAGCAGAGGGACTTTCGGAAACAGGCCCCAGCATTTT. This gives the protein CASRGTFGNRPQHF. The full variable domain, completed using reference TRBV2 and TRBJ1-5, is EPEVTQTPSHQVTQMGQEVILRCVPISNHLYFYWYRQILGQKVEFLVSFYNNEISEKSEIFDDQFSVERPDGSNFTLKIRSTKLEDSAMYFCASRGTFGNRPQHFGDGTRLSIL.

V is TRBV19 and J is TRBJ2-2, with a tentative D call TRBD2 (6 bases). Germline V CDR1 and CDR2: LNHDA, SQIVND (reference sequence). The CDR3 runs to 16 residues. V lost 5 bases to trimming and J lost 7 bases, with 20 bases between them. The CDR3 protein is CASSHERDLAGGELFF. CDR3 bases: TGTGCCAGTAGTCATGAACGGGACTTGGCCGGCGGGGAGCTGTTTTTT.

The J gene is TRBJ2-2, the V gene TRBV15; 14 bases match TRBD2. V shed 5 bases and J 4 bases; nucleotides not matched to a gene: 6. The V gene's germline CDR1 is LNHNV and CDR2 YYDKDF (reference sequence). The CDR3 spans 17 residues. CDR3 residues: CATSLLTSGRGTGELFF. CDR3 sequence (DNA): TGTGCCACCAGCCTACTGACTAGCGGGAGGGGCACCGGGGAGCTGTTTTTT.

The chain employs TRBV9 and TRBJ1-2; D is possibly TRBD1 (6 bases). The germline gives CDR1 SGDLS, CDR2 YYNGEE. V was shortened by 0 bases and J by 1 base, with 10 bases between the two germline ends. The CDR3 runs to 15 residues. The CDR3 reads CASSVDGRGNYGYTF. In nucleotides, the CDR3 is TGTGCCAGCAGCGTAGACGGCAGGGGTAACTATGGCTACACCTTC.

V gene TRBV9 combines with J gene TRBJ1-6; maybe TRBD1 (5 bases). V was clipped by 3 bases and J by 13 bases, with 14 bases between them. Germline loops: CDR1 SGDLS, CDR2 YYNGEE. The CDR3 totals 13 residues. Here the CDR3 DNA reads TGTGCCAGCAGCGACATAACGGGGGGTCCCCTCCACTTT. Translating it yields CASSDITGGPLHF. The entire variable domain, with the rest obtained from reference TRBV9 and TRBJ1-6, is as follows: DSGVTQTPKHLITATGQRVTLRCSPRSGDLSVYWYQQSLDQGLQFLIQYYNGEERAKGNILERFSAQQFPDLHSELNLSSLELGDSALYFCASSDITGGPLHFGNGTRLTVT.

The chain is built from TRBV3-1 (or the pseudogene TRBV3-2) and TRBJ1-1; 10 nucleotides match TRBD1. The CDR3 is 17 residues long. Looked up from germline, CDR1 is LGHDT and CDR2 is YNNKEL (reference sequence). J was trimmed by 4 bases and V by 3 bases; bases with no gene match: 11. Here the CDR3 DNA reads TGTGCCAGCAGCCAGAGCCGGGACAGGGGTCGTAGCACTGAAGCTTTCTTT. It codes for CASSQSRDRGRSTEAFF.

The V call is TRBV5-1, the J call TRBJ1-4; TRBD1 is a possible D gene (6 bases). Deletions cut 0 bases from V and 8 bases from J, with 14 bases between. Germline V gene data show CDR1 as SGHRS and CDR2 as YFSETQ. CDR3 length equals 15 residues. The CDR3 protein is CASSLGYRDGEKLFF. DNA of the CDR3: TGCGCCAGCAGCTTGGGTTACAGGGACGGGGAAAAACTGTTTTTT.

The chain uses TRBV5-1 and TRBJ2-2; D is uncertain. The CDR3 sequence is 17 residues long. V shed 4 bases and J shed 1 base, with 17 bases lying between them. In germline, CDR1 is SGHRS, CDR2 YFSETQ. This CDR3 reads CASSVGPRTGNTGELFF. In DNA, the CDR3 is TGCGCCAGCAGCGTAGGCCCCCGCACGGGGAACACCGGGGAGCTGTTTTTT.

This sequence joins TRBV9 and TRBJ1-4, with D perhaps TRBD1 (6 bases). Trimming removed 4 bases at V and 7 bases at J, with 17 bases between. This CDR3 region has 15 residues. The germline V gene encodes CDR1 SGDLS and CDR2 YYNGEE. CDR3 region: CASSPRGRGGEKLFF. In DNA form, the CDR3 reads TGTGCCAGCAGCCCCCGGGGCAGGGGCGGTGAAAAACTGTTTTTT. Together with reference TRBV9 and TRBJ1-4, the CDR3 gives the full variable domain: DSGVTQTPKHLITATGQRVTLRCSPRSGDLSVYWYQQSLDQGLQFLIQYYNGEERAKGNILERFSAQQFPDLHSELNLSSLELGDSALYFCASSPRGRGGEKLFFGSGTQLSVL.

This sequence joins TRBV10-2 and TRBJ1-6, with D perhaps matching TRBD1 (6 bases). CDR3 size: 16 residues. Trimming left V 0 bases short and J 7 bases short, with 13 bases between. Germline V gene lookup returns CDR1 WSHSY and CDR2 SAAADI. CDR3 residues: CASSESTGLMNSPLHF. The CDR3, as DNA: TGCGCCAGCAGTGAGTCTACAGGGCTGATGAATTCACCCCTCCACTTT.

The chain has TRBV6-6 and TRBJ1-1; D call uncertain. The CDR3 runs 13 residues. Trimming removed 0 bases at V and 5 bases at J, with 7 bases between. CDR1 MNHNY and CDR2 SVGAGI come from the germline V gene (reference sequence). CDR3 bases: TGTGCCAGCAGTTACTCGAGTGAAACTGAAGCTTTCTTT. This encodes CASSYSSETEAFF.

This clone was seen only once. Written as DNA, the CDR3 is TGTGCCAGCAGCTCGGGATTGGCCTACGAGCAGTACTTC. It codes for CASSSGLAYEQYF. This chain joins TRBV11-2 and TRBJ2-7; tentatively, D is TRBD2 (5 bases). CDR3 size: 13 residues. V lost 4 bases and J 2 bases, leaving 9 bases between the germline ends. The V gene's germline CDR1 is SGHAT and CDR2 FQNNGV.

For the CDR3, the DNA is TGTGCCAGCTCAGTCCCGGGTGAAGCTTTCTTT. It yields the protein CASSVPGEAFF. V gene TRBV18 combines with J gene TRBJ1-1; D unclear. There are 11 residues in the CDR3. The ends were cut back, 5 bases at V and 7 bases at J, with 8 bases in the middle. CDR1 is KGHSH and CDR2 is LQKENI in the germline V gene.

This chain uses TRBV18 with TRBJ1-1; maybe TRBD1 (6 bases). CDR1 and CDR2 (germline): KGHSH, LQKENI. Trimming took off 6 bases at V and 2 bases at J, with 13 bases between the two ends. The CDR3 runs 14 residues. CDR3 DNA sequence: TGTGCCAGCTCGGAAGCAGGGGCTAACACTGAAGCTTTCTTT. It is translated as CASSEAGANTEAFF.

This rearrangement joins TRBV6-2 or TRBV6-3 to TRBJ2-2; 8 bases match TRBD2. Germline CDR1 and CDR2: MNHEY and SVGEGT. V lost 6 bases, J lost 5 bases, and 8 bases stayed unmatched. CDR3 length: 15 residues. The CDR3 DNA reads TGTGCCAGCAGCCCCGGGGGGGCTCGGACCGGGGAGCTGTTTTTT. It specifies CASSPGGARTGELFF.

The J gene is TRBJ1-2, the V gene TRBV19; D is ambiguous. Germline V gene sequence: CDR1 LNHDA, CDR2 SQIVND (reference sequence). The CDR3 totals 14 residues. Trimming took off 5 bases at V and 2 bases at J, with 12 bases between the two ends. CDR3 sequence (DNA): TGTGCCAGTAGTTTTAGTGGAGGGAACTATGGCTACACCTTC. This sequence encodes CASSFSGGNYGYTF.

The chain joins TRBV6-6 to TRBJ2-2; no definite D call. V shed 8 bases and J shed 6 bases, with 10 bases lying between them. CDR1 and CDR2 (germline): MNHNY, SVGAGI (reference sequence). The CDR3 is made up of 12 amino acids. The CDR3 here is CASLPTPGELFF. The CDR3 nucleotides are TGTGCCAGCCTCCCAACTCCCGGGGAGCTGTTTTTT.

This rearrangement joins TRBV5-1 to TRBJ1-2; D might be TRBD1 (5 bases). V shed 6 bases and J shed 1 base, with 10 bases lying between them. Germline-derived CDR1 and CDR2 are SGHRS and YFSETQ. This CDR3 has 13 amino acids. The CDR3 is CASTEGDNYGYTF. DNA for the CDR3: TGCGCCAGCACCGAAGGGGATAACTATGGCTACACCTTC.

V gene TRBV6-6 combines with J gene TRBJ1-4; D is unclear. In germline, CDR1 is MNHNY, CDR2 SVGAGI (reference sequence). The CDR3 is made up of 16 amino acids. Trimming removed 8 bases at V and 3 bases at J, with 19 bases between. CDR3 bases: TGTGCCAGCGGGTCATCGAGGCTTGGTTCTAATGAAAAACTGTTTTTT. It translates to CASGSSRLGSNEKLFF.

The CDR3 DNA is TGTGCCAGCGGACAGGGTTTCGGCCAGCCCCAGCATTTT. This encodes CASGQGFGQPQHF. The chain employs TRBV11-2 and TRBJ1-5, with 8 positions matching TRBD1. The V gene's germline CDR1 is SGHAT and CDR2 FQNNGV. The junction had 7 bases not matched to a gene; V was cut back by 8 bases and J by 7 bases. The CDR3 runs to 13 residues.